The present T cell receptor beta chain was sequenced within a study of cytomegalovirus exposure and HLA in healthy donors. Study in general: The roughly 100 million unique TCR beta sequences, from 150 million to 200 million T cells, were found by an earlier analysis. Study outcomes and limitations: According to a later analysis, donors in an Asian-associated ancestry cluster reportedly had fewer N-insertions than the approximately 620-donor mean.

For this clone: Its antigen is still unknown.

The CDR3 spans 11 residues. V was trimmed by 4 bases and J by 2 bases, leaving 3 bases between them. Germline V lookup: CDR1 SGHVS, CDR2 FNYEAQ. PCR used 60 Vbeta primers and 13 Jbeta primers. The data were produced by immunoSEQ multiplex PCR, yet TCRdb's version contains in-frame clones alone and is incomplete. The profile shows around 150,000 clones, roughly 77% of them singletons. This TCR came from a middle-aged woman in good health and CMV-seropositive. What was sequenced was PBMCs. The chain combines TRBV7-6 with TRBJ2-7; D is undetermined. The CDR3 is CASSSTYEQYF. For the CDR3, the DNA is TGTGCCAGCAGCTCCACCTACGAGCAGTACTTC.